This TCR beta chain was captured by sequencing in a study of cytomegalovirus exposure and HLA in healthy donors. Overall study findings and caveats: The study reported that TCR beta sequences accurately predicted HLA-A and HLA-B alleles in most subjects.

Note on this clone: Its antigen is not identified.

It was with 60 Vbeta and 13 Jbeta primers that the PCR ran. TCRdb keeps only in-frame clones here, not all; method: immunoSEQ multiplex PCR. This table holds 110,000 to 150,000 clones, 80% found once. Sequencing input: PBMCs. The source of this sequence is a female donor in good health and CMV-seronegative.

CDR3 amino acids: CAISESNKKETQYF. The DNA of the CDR3 is TGTGCCATCAGTGAGTCTAACAAGAAAGAGACCCAGTACTTC. The V and J genes are TRBV10-3 and TRBJ2-5; D ambiguous. This CDR3 has 14 residues. Per germline, CDR1 ENHRY and CDR2 SYGVKD. V was trimmed by 0 bases and J by 3 bases, leaving 8 bases between them.